This T cell receptor (beta chain) is drawn from a study of T cells and Merkel cell carcinoma outcomes. This table comes from immunoSEQ multiplex PCR, and its TCRdb copy is limited to in-frame clones, with some not included. Altogether over 15,000 clones are present, 80% to 90% being singletons, with the ten largest covering approximately 8.8%. The CDR3 covers 14 residues. CDR1 is SNHLY, CDR2 FYNNEI, per germline. Trimming left V 2 bases short and J 1 base short, with 3 bases between. The sample taken for sequencing was tumor tissue from Merkel cell carcinoma. The sequence was collected from a human donor with Merkel cell carcinoma. J is TRBJ2-6 and V is TRBV2, with D unclear. CDR3 sequence (DNA): TGTGCCAGCAGTGAAAGATCTGGGGCCAACGTCCTGACTTTC. It codes for CASSERSGANVLTF.